This TCR beta chain stems from a study of blood T cell repertoires in COVID-19. V dropped 1 base and J dropped 1 base, with 13 bases sitting between them. The CDR3 is 17 residues long. The germline V gene has CDR1 SGHTA and CDR2 FQGTGA. Method: immunoSEQ multiplex PCR; TCRdb's copy keeps in-frame clones and lacks some. Among some 270,000 clones listed, approximately 85% were seen once. The chain joins TRBV7-3 to TRBJ2-2; maybe TRBD1 (6 bases). The sequence derives from a woman under 40 who had recovered from COVID-19. Sequencing input: PBMCs or T cells enriched from blood (not recorded which). CDR3 in amino acids: CASSLRPGQQNTGELFF. CDR3 nucleotides: TGTGCCAGCAGCTTAAGACCGGGACAACAGAACACCGGGGAGCTGTTTTTT.